Listed below are T cell receptor beta chains from one sample, sequenced in a study of patients and donors after allogeneic stem cell transplantation. TCRdb used MiXCR to reprocess the RT-PCR reads, holding one entry per CDR3 protein. The sample holds around 150,000 distinct CDR3 sequences, approximately 30% seen once. Sequencing used blood, either unsorted or a sorted T cell fraction (not recorded which). These receptors were obtained from a human donor who was either an allogeneic HSCT recipient or a stem cell or donor lymphocyte infusion donor (not recorded which). It is not recorded whose cells these are; they may come from a transplant donor. The conserved cysteine and the conserved F or W are not part of the CDR3 here. A D gene is named only where the DNA matches it firmly. Not all rows give a size; the values are once, few, many and, for expanded clones, a class.

d_gene,len,j_gene,v_gene,abundance,CDR3aa
TRBD2,14,TRBJ2-7,TRBV9,.,ASSVGTSVNSYEQY
.,13,TRBJ2-7,TRBV21-1,few,ASSKGDGYSYEQY
.,10,TRBJ2-7,TRBV20-1,.,SAMFGSHEQY
.,14,TRBJ1-1,TRBV4-2,many,ASSHRQRSKNTEAF
.,12,TRBJ2-2,TRBV12-3/TRBV12-4,.,ASTQTGPTGELF
.,11,TRBJ2-5,TRBV12-3/TRBV12-4,few,ASSLGRRETQY
.,10,TRBJ2-7,TRBV4-3,.,ASSPLPHEQY
TRBD2,12,TRBJ2-3,TRBV20-1,.,SARVAGGPSTQY
.,14,TRBJ2-3,TRBV7-8,once,ASSFRDPVSTDTQY
.,9,TRBJ1-2,TRBV7-9,.,ASSPAYGYT
.,12,TRBJ1-1,TRBV29-1,.,SVEDRYVNTEAF
.,13,TRBJ1-2,TRBV19,few,ASIQQGHRNYGYT
.,14,TRBJ1-2,TRBV12-3/TRBV12-4,few,ASSLVGAPIVRGYT
TRBD1,13,TRBJ1-6,TRBV12-5,many,ASGLGTGYNSPLH
.,13,TRBJ2-7,TRBV5-1,.,ASSLSGEGVYEQY
TRBD2,17,TRBJ2-7,TRBV4-3,.,ASSQGHGWVAGEGYEQY
TRBD1,15,TRBJ2-5,TRBV28,.,ASSLSRQGLFTETQY
.,11,TRBJ2-7,TRBV6-2/TRBV6-3,.,ASSWGLNYEQY
TRBD1,13,TRBJ2-3,TRBV24-1,few,ATSDPGQGEDTQY
.,11,TRBJ2-1,TRBV6-5,.,ASSPDVYNEQF
TRBD1,12,TRBJ2-1,TRBV6-2/TRBV6-3,once,ASTDRESYNEQF
.,16,TRBJ1-4,TRBV4-3,.,ASSQDRGPQRGYEKLF
.,10,TRBJ2-1,TRBV6-4,.,ASSDRYNEQF
.,14,TRBJ2-3,TRBV5-1,.,ASSSGGHVHGGTQY
.,10,TRBJ1-5,TRBV27,.,ASAFSNQPQH
.,10,TRBJ2-3,TRBV5-1,many,ASSRQTDTQY
TRBD2,14,TRBJ2-1,TRBV4-1,.,ASSQAGTSIWYEQF
.,12,TRBJ1-3,TRBV9,many,ASSVAIQGNTIY
.,13,TRBJ2-3,TRBV4-3,.,ASSQDRSDTDTQY
.,12,TRBJ1-1,TRBV9,.,ASSVGGGSTEAF
TRBD1,14,TRBJ2-5,TRBV19,.,ASSTQPGQGQETQY
.,10,TRBJ2-7,TRBV3-1,few,ASSRTSWEQY
.,13,TRBJ2-3,TRBV7-2,once,ASSLLFPEGDTQY
TRBD1,15,TRBJ1-6,TRBV4-3,.,ASSQDPTGGWDSPLH
TRBD2,13,TRBJ2-1,TRBV6-5,.,ASRTPGLASPEQF
.,14,TRBJ1-3,TRBV7-6,few,ASSLEVARVENTIY
.,10,TRBJ2-1,TRBV5-1,once,ASSLRLHEQF
.,12,TRBJ2-1,TRBV7-9,.,ASSHTGEVNEQF
.,10,TRBJ1-2,TRBV29-1,few,SWGSVEEGYT
.,14,TRBJ2-3,TRBV7-2,few,ASSLGLVPGTDTQY
TRBD2,14,TRBJ2-1,TRBV12-3/TRBV12-4,.,ASSPGLAGFYNEQL
.,11,TRBJ1-6,TRBV12-3/TRBV12-4,once,ASRQGPSSPLH
.,11,TRBJ1-2,TRBV5-1,.,ASSLMGLNGYT
.,13,TRBJ2-2,TRBV5-1,few,ASSSDLWGTGELF
.,12,TRBJ2-7,TRBV6-5,.,ASSFGQTHYEQY
TRBD2,13,TRBJ2-1,TRBV29-1,few,SARTSGNSYNEQF
.,10,TRBJ1-2,TRBV19,many,ASTAVGAGYT
.,8,TRBJ1-2,TRBV6-2/TRBV6-3,.,ASGNYGYT
TRBD2,13,TRBJ2-1,TRBV10-3,.,AISESSGRAHEQF
TRBD1,10,TRBJ2-1,TRBV6-7,.,ASSYSLQGPF
.,10,TRBJ1-2,TRBV7-2,.,ASSLGSVRAL